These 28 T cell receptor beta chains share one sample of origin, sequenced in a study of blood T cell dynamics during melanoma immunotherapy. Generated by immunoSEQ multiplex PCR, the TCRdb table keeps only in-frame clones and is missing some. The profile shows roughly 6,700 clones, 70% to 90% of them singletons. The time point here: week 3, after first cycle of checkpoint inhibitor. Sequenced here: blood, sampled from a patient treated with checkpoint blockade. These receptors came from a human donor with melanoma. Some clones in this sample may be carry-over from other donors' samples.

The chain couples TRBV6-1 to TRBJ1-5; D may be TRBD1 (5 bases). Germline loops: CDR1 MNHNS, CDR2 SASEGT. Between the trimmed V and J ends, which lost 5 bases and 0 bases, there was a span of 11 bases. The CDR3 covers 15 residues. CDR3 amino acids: CASSTGVYSNQPQHF. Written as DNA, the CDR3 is TGTGCCAGCAGTACAGGAGTCTATAGCAATCAGCCCCAGCATTTT.

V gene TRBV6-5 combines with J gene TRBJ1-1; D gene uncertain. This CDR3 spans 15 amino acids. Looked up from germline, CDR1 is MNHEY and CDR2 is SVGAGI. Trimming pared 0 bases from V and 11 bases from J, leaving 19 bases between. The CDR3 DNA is TGTGCCAGCAGTTACTCGCGGTTGGGAGAGCGGGAGGCTTTCTTT. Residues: CASSYSRLGEREAFF.

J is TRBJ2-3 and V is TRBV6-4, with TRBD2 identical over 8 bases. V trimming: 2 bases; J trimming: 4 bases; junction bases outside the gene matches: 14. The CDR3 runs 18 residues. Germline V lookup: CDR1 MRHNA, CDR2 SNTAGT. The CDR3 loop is CASSDPGVAGRWADTQYF. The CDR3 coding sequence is TGTGCCAGCAGTGACCCCGGGGTAGCGGGGAGATGGGCAGATACGCAGTATTTT.

The CDR3 coding sequence is TGTGCCAGCAGGAGGACAGGGGGAAATCAGCCCCAGCATTTT. It codes for CASRRTGGNQPQHF. The chain has TRBV6-1 and TRBJ1-5, with 10 nucleotides matching TRBD1. Germline V gene sequence: CDR1 MNHNS, CDR2 SASEGT. J lost 4 bases, V lost 6 bases, and 3 bases had no gene match. CDR3 length: 14 amino acids.

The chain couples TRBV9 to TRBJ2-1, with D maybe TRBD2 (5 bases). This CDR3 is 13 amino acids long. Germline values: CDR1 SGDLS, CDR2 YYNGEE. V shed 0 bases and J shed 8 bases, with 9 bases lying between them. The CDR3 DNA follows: TGTGCCAGCAGCGTAGGAGGGCCCGATGAGCAGTTCTTC. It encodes CASSVGGPDEQFF.

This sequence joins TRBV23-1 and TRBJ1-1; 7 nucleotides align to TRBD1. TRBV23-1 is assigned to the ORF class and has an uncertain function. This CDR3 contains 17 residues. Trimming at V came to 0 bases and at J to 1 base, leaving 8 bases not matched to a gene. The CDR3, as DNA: TGCGCCAGCAGTCAATCGGAGACAGGGACCTCGAACACTGAAGCTTTCTTT. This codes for CASSQSETGTSNTEAFF.

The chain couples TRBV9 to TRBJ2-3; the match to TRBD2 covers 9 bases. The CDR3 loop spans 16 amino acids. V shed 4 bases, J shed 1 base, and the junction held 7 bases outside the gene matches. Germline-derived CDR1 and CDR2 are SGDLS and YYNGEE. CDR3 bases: TGTGCCAGCAGCTCTACTGTAGCGGGGGGCACAGATACGCAGTATTTT. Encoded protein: CASSSTVAGGTDTQYF.

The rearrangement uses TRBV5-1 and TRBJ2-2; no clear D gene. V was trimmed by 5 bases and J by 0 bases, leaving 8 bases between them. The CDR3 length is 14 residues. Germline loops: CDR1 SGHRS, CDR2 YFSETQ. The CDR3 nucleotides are TGCGCCAGCAGGGGTCTGGCGAACACCGGGGAGCTGTTTTTT. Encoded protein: CASRGLANTGELFF.

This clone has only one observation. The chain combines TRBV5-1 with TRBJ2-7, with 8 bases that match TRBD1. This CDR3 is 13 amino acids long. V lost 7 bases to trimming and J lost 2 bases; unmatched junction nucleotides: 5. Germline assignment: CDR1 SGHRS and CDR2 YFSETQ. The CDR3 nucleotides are TGCGCCAGCGGACAGGGCGGCACCTACGAGCAGTACTTC. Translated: CASGQGGTYEQYF.

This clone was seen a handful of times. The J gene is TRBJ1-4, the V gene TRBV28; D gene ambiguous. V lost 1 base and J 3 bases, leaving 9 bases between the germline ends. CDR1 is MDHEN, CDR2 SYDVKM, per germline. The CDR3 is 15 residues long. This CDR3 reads CASSLSETPNEKLFF. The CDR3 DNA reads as TGTGCCAGCAGTTTATCCGAGACCCCTAATGAAAAACTGTTTTTT.

CDR3 DNA: TGTGCCAGCAGCTTTCGCCGCTCAAGCTCCTATAATTCACCCCTCCACTTT. Translated, it gives CASSFRRSSSYNSPLHF. The chain recombines TRBV5-6 with TRBJ1-6; no definite D call. Trimming removed 2 bases at V and 0 bases at J, with 12 bases between. The CDR3 has 17 amino acids. The germline V gene has CDR1 SGHDT and CDR2 YYEEEE.

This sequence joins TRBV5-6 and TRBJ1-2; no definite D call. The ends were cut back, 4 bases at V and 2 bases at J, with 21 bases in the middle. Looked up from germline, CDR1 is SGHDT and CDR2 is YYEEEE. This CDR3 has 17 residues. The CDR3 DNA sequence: TGTGCCAGCAGCCCAGAGCCGGACGTGGTCGCCAACTATGGCTACACCTTC. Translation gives CASSPEPDVVANYGYTF.

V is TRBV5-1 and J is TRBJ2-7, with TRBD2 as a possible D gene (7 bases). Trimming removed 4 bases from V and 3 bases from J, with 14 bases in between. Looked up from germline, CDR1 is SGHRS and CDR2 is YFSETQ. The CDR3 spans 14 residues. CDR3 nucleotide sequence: TGCGCCAGCAGCAGACGGGGGGCGAACTACGAGCAGTACTTC. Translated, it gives CASSRRGANYEQYF. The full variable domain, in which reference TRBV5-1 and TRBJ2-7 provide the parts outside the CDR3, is KAGVTQTPRYLIKTRGQQVTLSCSPISGHRSVSWYQQTPGQGLQFLFEYFSETQRNKGNFPGRFSGRQFSNSRSEMNVSTLELGDSALYLCASSRRGANYEQYFGPGTRLTVT.

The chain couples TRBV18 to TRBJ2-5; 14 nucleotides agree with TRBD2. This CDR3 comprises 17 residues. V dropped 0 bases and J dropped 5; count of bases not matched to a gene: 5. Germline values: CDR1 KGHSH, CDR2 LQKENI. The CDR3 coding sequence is TGTGCCAGCTCACCACCAGGGACTAGCGGGGGCCGGGAGACCCAGTACTTC. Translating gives CASSPPGTSGGRETQYF.

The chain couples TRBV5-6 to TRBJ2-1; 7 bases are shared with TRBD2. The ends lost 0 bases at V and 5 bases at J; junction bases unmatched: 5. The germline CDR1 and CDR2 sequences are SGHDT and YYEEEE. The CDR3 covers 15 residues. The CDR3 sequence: CASSLELASHNEQFF. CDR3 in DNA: TGTGCCAGCAGCTTGGAACTAGCGTCCCACAATGAGCAGTTCTTC.

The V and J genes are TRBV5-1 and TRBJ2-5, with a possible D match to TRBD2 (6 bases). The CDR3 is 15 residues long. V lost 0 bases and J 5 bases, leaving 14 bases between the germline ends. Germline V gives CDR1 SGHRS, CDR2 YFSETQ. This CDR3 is CASSLGSVGGETQYF. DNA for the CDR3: TGCGCCAGCAGCTTGGGCTCGGTTGGGGGGGAGACCCAGTACTTC.

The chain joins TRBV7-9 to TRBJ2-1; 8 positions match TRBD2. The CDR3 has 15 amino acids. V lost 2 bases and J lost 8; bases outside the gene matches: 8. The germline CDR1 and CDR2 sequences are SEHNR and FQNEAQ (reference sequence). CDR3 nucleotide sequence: TGTGCCAGCAGCTTATCCGCGGGGGGCATCGATGAGCAGTTCTTC. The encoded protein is CASSLSAGGIDEQFF.

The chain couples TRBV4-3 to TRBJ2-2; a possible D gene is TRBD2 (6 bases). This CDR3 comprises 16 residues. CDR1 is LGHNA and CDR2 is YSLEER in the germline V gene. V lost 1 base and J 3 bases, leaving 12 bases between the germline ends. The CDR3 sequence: CASSQVGWRDTGELFF. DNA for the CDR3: TGCGCCAGCAGCCAAGTTGGATGGAGGGACACCGGGGAGCTGTTTTTT.

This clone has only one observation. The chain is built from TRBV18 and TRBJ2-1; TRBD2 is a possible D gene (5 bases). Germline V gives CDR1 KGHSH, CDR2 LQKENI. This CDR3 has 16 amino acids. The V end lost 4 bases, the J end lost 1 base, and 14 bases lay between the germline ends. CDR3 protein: CASSRAGISSYNEQFF. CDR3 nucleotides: TGTGCCAGCTCACGGGCGGGCATTAGTTCCTACAATGAGCAGTTCTTC.

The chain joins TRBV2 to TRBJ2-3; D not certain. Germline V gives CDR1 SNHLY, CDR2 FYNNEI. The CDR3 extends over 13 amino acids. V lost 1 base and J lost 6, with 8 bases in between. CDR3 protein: CASSEEVGDTQYF. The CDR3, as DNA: TGTGCCAGCAGTGAAGAGGTGGGGGATACGCAGTATTTT.

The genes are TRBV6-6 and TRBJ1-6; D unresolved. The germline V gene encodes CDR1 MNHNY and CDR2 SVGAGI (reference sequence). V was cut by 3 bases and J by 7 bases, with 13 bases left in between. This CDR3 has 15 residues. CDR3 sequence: CASSYTVTSNSPLHF. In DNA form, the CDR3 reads TGTGCCAGCAGTTATACGGTGACAAGCAATTCACCCCTCCACTTT.

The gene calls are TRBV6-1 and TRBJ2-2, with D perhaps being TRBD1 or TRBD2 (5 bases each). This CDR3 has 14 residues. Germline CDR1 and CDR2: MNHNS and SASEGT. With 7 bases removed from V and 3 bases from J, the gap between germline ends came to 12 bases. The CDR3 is CASTSGSYTGELFF. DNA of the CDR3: TGTGCCAGCACCTCAGGGAGTTACACCGGGGAGCTGTTTTTT.

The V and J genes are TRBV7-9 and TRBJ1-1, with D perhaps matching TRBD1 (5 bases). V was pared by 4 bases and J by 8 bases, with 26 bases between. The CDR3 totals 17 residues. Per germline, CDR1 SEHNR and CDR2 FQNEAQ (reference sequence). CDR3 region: CASSSSSTGRLGAEAFF. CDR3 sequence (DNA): TGTGCCAGCAGCTCTTCCAGCACAGGCCGCCTCGGTGCCGAAGCTTTCTTT.

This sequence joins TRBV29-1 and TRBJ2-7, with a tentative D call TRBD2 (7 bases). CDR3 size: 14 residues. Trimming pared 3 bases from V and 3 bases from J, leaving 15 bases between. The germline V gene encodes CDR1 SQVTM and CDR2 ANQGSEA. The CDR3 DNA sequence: TGCAGCGTTGAGGGGGGGCAAGTAGGCTACGAGCAGTACTTC. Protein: CSVEGGQVGYEQYF.

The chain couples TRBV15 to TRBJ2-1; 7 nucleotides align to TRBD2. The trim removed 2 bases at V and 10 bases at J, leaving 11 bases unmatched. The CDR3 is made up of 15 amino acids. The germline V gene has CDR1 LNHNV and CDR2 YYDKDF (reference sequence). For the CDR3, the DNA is TGTGCCACCAGCAGACTGGGGGGGAGAAGTTCGGAGCAGTTCTTC. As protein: CATSRLGGRSSEQFF. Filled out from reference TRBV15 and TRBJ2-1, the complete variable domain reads DAMVIQNPRYQVTQFGKPVTLSCSQTLNHNVMYWYQQKSSQAPKLLFHYYDKDFNNEADTPDNFQSRRPNTSFCFLDIRSPGLGDTAMYLCATSRLGGRSSEQFFGPGTRLTVL.

The CDR3 DNA sequence: TGTGCCAGCAGCTTCCTTGGAGTAAGCTCCTACGAGCAGTACTTC. Translated: CASSFLGVSSYEQYF. The chain is built from TRBV5-4 and TRBJ2-7; D call uncertain. The V gene lost 2 bases and the J gene lost 0 bases, with 12 bases spanning the gap. The CDR3 has 15 amino acids. Germline lookup yields CDR1 SGHNT and CDR2 YYREEE (reference sequence).

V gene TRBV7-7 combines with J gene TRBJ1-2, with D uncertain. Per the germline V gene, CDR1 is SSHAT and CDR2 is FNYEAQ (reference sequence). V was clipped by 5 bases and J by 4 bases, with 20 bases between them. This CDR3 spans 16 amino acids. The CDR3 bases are TGTGCCAGCAGCCCCTCTGTTAAGTGCAAGACCTATGGCTACACCTTC. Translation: CASSPSVKCKTYGYTF.

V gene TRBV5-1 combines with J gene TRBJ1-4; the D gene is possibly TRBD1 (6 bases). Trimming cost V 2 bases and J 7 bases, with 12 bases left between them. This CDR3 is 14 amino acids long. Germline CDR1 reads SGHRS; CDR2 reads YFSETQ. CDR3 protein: CASSLEQGVEKLFF. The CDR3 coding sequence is TGCGCCAGCAGCTTAGAACAGGGTGTTGAAAAACTGTTTTTT. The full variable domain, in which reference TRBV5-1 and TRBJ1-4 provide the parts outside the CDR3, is KAGVTQTPRYLIKTRGQQVTLSCSPISGHRSVSWYQQTPGQGLQFLFEYFSETQRNKGNFPGRFSGRQFSNSRSEMNVSTLELGDSALYLCASSLEQGVEKLFFGSGTQLSVL.